One and the same sample provided the 26 T cell receptor beta chains below, sequenced in a study of T cell repertoires in cytomegalovirus infection. What these receptors recognize is not known. TCRdb re-derived calls from the reads in MiXCR, one entry per CDR3 protein. The table shows under 350,000 distinct CDR3 sequences, with 22% occurring only once. Sequenced material: cultured PBMCs, taken from culture after CMV antigen stimulation. The receptors stem from a human donor in good health (CMV status not recorded). Some clones in this sample may be carry-over from other donors' samples.

There are many counts of this clonotype. J is TRBJ2-3 and V is TRBV7-2, with 9 bases matching TRBD2. Germline assignment: CDR1 SGHTA and CDR2 FQGNSA. Trimming cost V 5 bases and J 0 bases; bases outside gene matches: 6. CDR3 size: 16 residues. The CDR3, as DNA: TGTGCCAGCAGCACTCTAGCGGGGACGAGCACAGATACGCAGTATTTT. Translating gives CASSTLAGTSTDTQYF.

This clonotype was recorded a few times. This chain links TRBV28 with TRBJ1-1; TRBD1 aligns across 9 bases. Trimming at V came to 7 bases and at J to 10 bases, leaving 7 bases not matched to a gene. The CDR3 runs 12 residues. From germline, CDR1 is MDHEN and CDR2 SYDVKM. CDR3 DNA: TGTGCCAGCAAACAGGGGGCGGGAAGAGCTTTCTTT. Its translation: CASKQGAGRAFF.

This clonotype has a count of ten or more. The chain combines TRBV12-3 or TRBV12-4 with TRBJ2-3, with 7 bases aligning to TRBD1. The CDR3 covers 13 residues. The V segment lost 6 bases and the J segment 2 bases; nucleotides outside the gene matches: 2. The CDR3 loop reads CASRQGHTDTQYF. The CDR3 region has the DNA TGTGCCAGCAGACAGGGGCACACAGATACGCAGTATTTT.

This clonotype was seen ten or more times. Relative to the germline gene, one junction end is altered; a read error may explain this. V and J are TRBV7-8 and TRBJ1-5; D gene ambiguous. The CDR3 spans 13 residues. Germline lookup yields CDR1 SGHVS and CDR2 FQNEAQ. The CDR3: CASSLAGNRPQHF. CDR3 bases: TGTGCCAGCAGCTTAGCAGGGAATCGGCCCCAGCATTTT. The full variable domain, completed using reference TRBV7-8 and TRBJ1-5, is GAGVSQSPRYKVAKRGQDVALRCDPISGHVSLFWYQQALGQGPEFLTYFQNEAQLDKSGLPSDRFFAERPEGSVSTLKIQRTQQEDSAVYLCASSLAGNRPQHFGDGTRLSIL.

This clonotype came up many times. The V and J genes are TRBV4-1 and TRBJ2-5, with TRBD1 identical over 10 bases. V gave up 1 base and J gave up 3 bases; unmatched junction bases: 11. Germline V gives CDR1 MGHRA, CDR2 YSYEKL. The CDR3 length is 18 residues. The CDR3 sequence is CASSQAPTGTGAEETQYF. In DNA form, the CDR3 reads TGCGCCAGCAGCCAAGCCCCTACGGGGACAGGGGCTGAAGAGACCCAGTACTTC.

V is TRBV11-3 and J is TRBJ2-1, with D perhaps given as TRBD1 or TRBD2 (5 bases each). Between the trimmed V and J ends, which lost 0 bases and 4 bases, there was a span of 13 bases. The CDR3 consists of 16 residues. CDR1 and CDR2 from the germline V gene are SGHNT and YENEEA. The CDR3 sequence is CASSLDLRGPYNEQFF. CDR3 DNA sequence: TGTGCCAGCAGCTTAGATCTAAGGGGACCTTACAATGAGCAGTTCTTC.

This clonotype showed up just a few times. The rearrangement links TRBV6-2 or TRBV6-3 to TRBJ2-7; tentatively, D is TRBD2 (5 bases). Germline V lookup: CDR1 MNHEY, CDR2 SVGEGT. The CDR3 contains 13 residues. V dropped 6 bases and J dropped 0 bases, with 9 bases sitting between them. CDR3 in amino acids: CASRDWRSYEQYV. The CDR3 nucleotides are TGTGCCAGCAGGGACTGGCGCTCCTACGAGCAGTACGTC.

This clonotype turned up a few times. The rearrangement joins TRBV27 to TRBJ2-7; no clear D gene. There are 14 residues in the CDR3. Germline CDR1 is MNHEY and CDR2 is SMNVEV (reference sequence). Trimming took off 5 bases at V and 0 bases at J, with 11 bases between the two ends. In nucleotides, the CDR3 is TGTGCCAGCAGTACTCGGAAGAGCTCCTACGAGCAGTACTTC. This encodes CASSTRKSSYEQYF.

The V gene is TRBV10-2, the J gene TRBJ2-3; D not certain. CDR3 length: 16 amino acids. Per germline, CDR1 WSHSY and CDR2 SAAADI. V was shortened by 3 bases and J by 3 bases, with 16 bases between the two germline ends. DNA of the CDR3: TGCGCCAGCAGTGAAAGCCTCCACACCGCGACAGATACGCAGTATTTT. The encoded protein is CASSESLHTATDTQYF.

The chain uses TRBV6-2 or TRBV6-3 and TRBJ2-1; 11 bases are shared with TRBD2. J gave up 8 bases and V 4 bases, and 7 bases lay outside the gene matches. The CDR3 is made up of 15 amino acids. Germline V gene sequence: CDR1 MNHEY, CDR2 SVGEGT. DNA of the CDR3: TGTGCCAGCAGTTTAGGACTAGCGGGCACCGATGAGCAGTTCTTC. It translates to CASSLGLAGTDEQFF.

This clonotype has at least ten counts. The chain combines TRBV7-8 with TRBJ2-7; 7 bases are shared with TRBD2. V gave up 1 base and J gave up 2 bases; unmatched junction bases: 2. This CDR3 is 14 amino acids long. Germline CDR1 reads SGHVS; CDR2 reads FQNEAQ. CDR3: CASSLVGGTYEQYF. CDR3 nucleotide sequence: TGTGCCAGCAGCTTAGTCGGGGGGACCTACGAGCAGTACTTC.

This clonotype was counted between two and nine times. The chain uses TRBV7-9 and TRBJ1-5; 9 nucleotides line up with TRBD1. Trimming cost V 2 bases and J 2 bases; bases outside gene matches: 7. Germline V CDR1 and CDR2: SEHNR, FQNEAQ (reference sequence). This CDR3 is built from 17 residues. The CDR3 bases are TGTGCCAGCAGCTTAACGGGGACAGGGCTTGGCAATCAGCCCCAGCATTTT. Amino acid sequence: CASSLTGTGLGNQPQHF.

This clonotype was counted ten times or more. The chain combines TRBV7-9 with TRBJ2-1; D is unresolved. V was cut by 3 bases and J by 0 bases, with 15 bases left in between. The germline CDR1 and CDR2 sequences are SEHNR and FQNEAQ (reference sequence). The CDR3 totals 17 residues. The DNA of the CDR3 is TGTGCCAGCAGCTTTGGCGGACCCTTGAGCTCCTACAATGAGCAGTTCTTC. The encoded protein is CASSFGGPLSSYNEQFF.

The V call is TRBV7-2, the J call TRBJ1-2, with D possibly being TRBD1 (5 bases). Germline lookup yields CDR1 SGHTA and CDR2 FQGNSA. The V end was cut by 2 bases, the J end by 5 bases, with 15 bases between. This CDR3 has 15 amino acids. CDR3 nucleotides: TGTGCCAGCAGCTTAACCAGGGAGGAGGGTTATGGCTACACCTTC. Translating gives CASSLTREEGYGYTF.

The V gene is TRBV12-3 or TRBV12-4, the J gene TRBJ2-7; D might be TRBD2 (6 bases). The ends were cut back, 0 bases at V and 4 bases at J, with 10 bases in the middle. The CDR3 contains 14 residues. In DNA form, the CDR3 reads TGTGCCAGCAGTTTAGCGGGACTCGGATACGAGCAGTACTTC. This codes for CASSLAGLGYEQYF.

This clonotype was seen just once. A much larger clone sits a single nucleotide away, making a read error possible. The conserved phenylalanine or tryptophan normally closing the CDR3 is absent here, so this likely arose from a read error. This chain joins TRBV12-3 or TRBV12-4 and TRBJ2-3; D remains ambiguous. The CDR3 extends over 12 amino acids. The V gene lost 2 bases and the J gene lost 5 bases, with 5 bases spanning the gap. The CDR3 sequence is CASSLLLDTQYL. In DNA form, the CDR3 reads TGTGCCAGCAGTTTATTACTAGATACGCAGTATTTG.

The chain combines TRBV7-8 with TRBJ2-1; D is ambiguous. CDR1 is SGHVS, CDR2 FQNEAQ, per germline. CDR3 length: 19 residues. V was shortened by 5 bases and J by 1 base, with 24 bases between the two germline ends. CDR3 DNA sequence: TGTGCCAGCAGCCAGAGGAGTGGGGATCCGAGGAGATCCTACAATGAGCAGTTCTTC. Protein: CASSQRSGDPRRSYNEQFF. The full variable domain, rest sourced from reference TRBV7-8 and TRBJ2-1, is GAGVSQSPRYKVAKRGQDVALRCDPISGHVSLFWYQQALGQGPEFLTYFQNEAQLDKSGLPSDRFFAERPEGSVSTLKIQRTQQEDSAVYLCASSQRSGDPRRSYNEQFFGPGTRLTVL.

The chain links TRBV6-6 to TRBJ2-1; 9 positions match TRBD2. This CDR3 has 15 residues. Germline CDR1 reads MNHNY; CDR2 reads SVGAGI (reference sequence). With V trimmed by 0 bases and J by 6 bases, 3 bases remained unmatched. CDR3 DNA: TGTGCCAGCAGTTACTCGTGGACTAGCGCCAATGAGCAGTTCTTC. Encoded protein: CASSYSWTSANEQFF.

This clonotype has a handful of counts. The V call is TRBV6-2 or TRBV6-3, the J call TRBJ2-1; the match to TRBD1 covers 9 bases. Per germline, CDR1 MNHEY and CDR2 SVGEGT. Trimming cost V 3 bases and J 15 bases; bases outside gene matches: 3. There are 11 residues in the CDR3. CDR3 protein: CASSYGGQGFF. CDR3 nucleotides: TGTGCCAGCAGTTATGGGGGACAGGGGTTCTTC.

The gene calls are TRBV27 and TRBJ2-1, with 8 bases that match TRBD2. This CDR3 contains 16 residues. Trimming removed 7 bases from V and 0 bases from J; junction bases left unmatched: 8. CDR1 MNHEY and CDR2 SMNVEV come from the germline V gene (reference sequence). The CDR3 loop reads CASNKLAVSSYNEQFF. CDR3 in DNA: TGTGCCAGCAACAAACTAGCGGTTAGCTCCTACAATGAGCAGTTCTTC.

The sample holds many counts of this clonotype. The V gene is TRBV7-2, the J gene TRBJ1-2; no reliable D call. CDR3 length: 14 amino acids. CDR1 SGHTA and CDR2 FQGNSA come from the germline V gene. Trimming removed 5 bases at V and 5 bases at J, with 15 bases between. CDR3 bases: TGTGCCAGCAGCAGGGAAGTCGGCCCTTATGGCTACACCTTC. Amino acids: CASSREVGPYGYTF.

This clonotype was found a few times. The rearrangement links TRBV15 to TRBJ1-1, with 7 bases aligning to TRBD1. V dropped 1 base and J dropped 1; count of bases not matched to a gene: 3. This CDR3 contains 15 residues. The germline CDR1 and CDR2 sequences are LNHNV and YYDKDF (reference sequence). Written as DNA, the CDR3 is TGTGCCACCAGCAGAGTACAGGGGAAGAACACTGAAGCTTTCTTT. This gives the protein CATSRVQGKNTEAFF.

A few counts support this clonotype. The chain is built from TRBV12-3 or TRBV12-4 and TRBJ2-7, with 13 positions matching TRBD2. V shed 7 bases, J shed 1 base, and the junction held 4 bases outside the gene matches. The CDR3 has 15 residues. The CDR3 coding sequence is TGTGCCAGCACTCCGGGACTAGCGGGATCCTACGAGCAGTACTTC. Encoded protein: CASTPGLAGSYEQYF.

This clonotype was detected many times. The V gene is TRBV6-6, the J gene TRBJ1-6; D ambiguous. Germline-derived CDR1 and CDR2 are MNHNY and SVGAGI (reference sequence). V lost 1 base to trimming and J lost 8 bases, with 9 bases between them. The CDR3 consists of 14 residues. The CDR3 region has the DNA TGTGCCAGCAGTTACTTGGGCGCAGATTCACCCCTCCACTTT. The encoded protein is CASSYLGADSPLHF.

This clonotype came up many times. The chain couples TRBV11-2 to TRBJ1-1; 9 bases agree with TRBD1. The CDR3 contains 16 residues. Germline CDR1 SGHAT, CDR2 FQNNGV. Trimming cost V 3 bases and J 4 bases; bases outside gene matches: 9. As DNA, the CDR3 is TGTGCCAGCAGCTTGAACGGGGGACAGGGCCTCACTGAAGCTTTCTTT. Its translation is CASSLNGGQGLTEAFF.

The sample holds many counts of this clonotype. The chain couples TRBV5-4 to TRBJ1-2; the match to TRBD1 covers 9 bases. With V trimmed by 2 bases and J by 6 bases, 2 bases remained unmatched. CDR3 size: 13 residues. The germline V gene encodes CDR1 SGHNT and CDR2 YYREEE (reference sequence). CDR3 loop: CASSFGDRDGYTF. The CDR3, as DNA: TGTGCCAGCAGCTTCGGGGACAGGGATGGCTACACCTTC.